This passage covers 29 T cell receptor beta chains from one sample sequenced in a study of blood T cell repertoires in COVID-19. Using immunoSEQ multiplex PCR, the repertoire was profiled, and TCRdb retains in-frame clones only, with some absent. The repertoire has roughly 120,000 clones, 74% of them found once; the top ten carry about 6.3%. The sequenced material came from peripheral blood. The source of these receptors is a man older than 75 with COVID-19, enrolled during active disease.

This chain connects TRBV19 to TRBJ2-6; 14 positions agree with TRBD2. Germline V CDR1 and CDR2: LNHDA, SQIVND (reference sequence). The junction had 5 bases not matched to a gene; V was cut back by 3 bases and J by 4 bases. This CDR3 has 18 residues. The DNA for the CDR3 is TGTGCCAGTAGTATCGGACTAGCGGGAGGTCAGGGGGCCAACGTCCTGACTTTC. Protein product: CASSIGLAGGQGANVLTF.

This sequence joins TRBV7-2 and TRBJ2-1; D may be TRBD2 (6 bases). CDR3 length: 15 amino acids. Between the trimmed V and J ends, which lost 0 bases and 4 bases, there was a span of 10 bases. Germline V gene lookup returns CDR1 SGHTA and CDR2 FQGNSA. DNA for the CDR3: TGTGCCAGCAGCTTAGCACTAGCCCGATACAATGAGCAGTTCTTC. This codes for CASSLALARYNEQFF.

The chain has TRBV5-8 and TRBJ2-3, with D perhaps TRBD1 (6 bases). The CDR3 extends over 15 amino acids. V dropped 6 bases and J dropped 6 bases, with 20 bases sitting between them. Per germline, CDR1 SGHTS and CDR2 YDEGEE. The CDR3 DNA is TGTGCCAGCACACCCGGGACACCCGATCTGGATACGCAGTATTTT. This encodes CASTPGTPDLDTQYF.

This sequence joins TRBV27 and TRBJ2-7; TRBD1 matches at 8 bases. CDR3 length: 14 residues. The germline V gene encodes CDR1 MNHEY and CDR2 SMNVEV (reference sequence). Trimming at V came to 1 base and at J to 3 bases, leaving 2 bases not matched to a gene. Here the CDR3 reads CASSLWTGSYEQYF. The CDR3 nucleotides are TGTGCCAGCAGTTTATGGACAGGGAGCTACGAGCAGTACTTC.

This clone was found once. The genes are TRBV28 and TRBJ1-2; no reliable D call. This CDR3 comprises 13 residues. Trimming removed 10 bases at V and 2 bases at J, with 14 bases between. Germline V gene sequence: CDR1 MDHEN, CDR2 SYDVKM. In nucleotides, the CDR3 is TGTGCCACTGGGCTTGCTCCCAACTATGGCTACACCTTC. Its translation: CATGLAPNYGYTF.

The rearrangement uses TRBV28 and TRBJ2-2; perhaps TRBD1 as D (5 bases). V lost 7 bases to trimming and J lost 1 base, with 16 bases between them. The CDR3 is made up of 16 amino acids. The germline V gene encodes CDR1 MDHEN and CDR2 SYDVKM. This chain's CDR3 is CASNPDSPWNTGELFF. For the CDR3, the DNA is TGTGCCAGCAATCCAGACAGCCCATGGAACACCGGGGAGCTGTTTTTT.

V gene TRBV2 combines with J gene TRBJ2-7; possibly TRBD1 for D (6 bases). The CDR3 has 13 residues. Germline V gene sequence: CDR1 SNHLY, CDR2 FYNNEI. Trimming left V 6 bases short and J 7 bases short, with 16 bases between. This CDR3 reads CASRPTGGGEQYF. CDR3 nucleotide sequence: TGTGCCAGCAGACCGACAGGTGGTGGGGAGCAGTACTTC. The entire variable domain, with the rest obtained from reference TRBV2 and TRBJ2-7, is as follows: EPEVTQTPSHQVTQMGQEVILRCVPISNHLYFYWYRQILGQKVEFLVSFYNNEISEKSEIFDDQFSVERPDGSNFTLKIRSTKLEDSAMYFCASRPTGGGEQYFGPGTRLTVT.

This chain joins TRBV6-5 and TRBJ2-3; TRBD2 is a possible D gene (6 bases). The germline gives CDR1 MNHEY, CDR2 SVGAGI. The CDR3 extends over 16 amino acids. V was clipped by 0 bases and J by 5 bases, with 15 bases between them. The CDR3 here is CASSYSTGGTGDTQYF. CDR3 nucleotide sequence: TGTGCCAGCAGTTACTCGACCGGGGGTACGGGAGATACGCAGTATTTT.

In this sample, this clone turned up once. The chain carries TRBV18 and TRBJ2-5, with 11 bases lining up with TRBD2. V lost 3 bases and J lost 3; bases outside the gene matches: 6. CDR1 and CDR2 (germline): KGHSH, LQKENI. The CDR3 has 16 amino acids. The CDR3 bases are TGTGCCAGCTCACCCCCGGGACTAGCGGACGAAGAGACCCAGTACTTC. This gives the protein CASSPPGLADEETQYF.

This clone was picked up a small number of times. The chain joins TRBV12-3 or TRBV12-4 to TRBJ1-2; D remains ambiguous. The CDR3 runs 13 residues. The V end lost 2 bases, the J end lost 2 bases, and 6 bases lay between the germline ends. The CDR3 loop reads CASSLYRNYGYTF. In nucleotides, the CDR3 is TGTGCCAGCAGTTTATATCGGAACTATGGCTACACCTTC.

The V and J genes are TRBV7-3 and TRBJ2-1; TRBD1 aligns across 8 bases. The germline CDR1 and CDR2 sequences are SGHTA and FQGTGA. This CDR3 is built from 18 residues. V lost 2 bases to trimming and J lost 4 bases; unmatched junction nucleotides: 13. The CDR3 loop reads CASSLAPAYRGRYNEQFF. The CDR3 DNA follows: TGTGCCAGCAGCTTAGCACCGGCTTACAGGGGGAGGTACAATGAGCAGTTCTTC.

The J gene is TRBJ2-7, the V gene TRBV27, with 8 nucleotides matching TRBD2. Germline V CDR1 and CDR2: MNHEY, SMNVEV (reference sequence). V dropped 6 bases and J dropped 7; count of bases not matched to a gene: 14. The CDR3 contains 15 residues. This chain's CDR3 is CASRPGLGIFGEQYF. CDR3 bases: TGTGCCAGCAGGCCGGGACTAGGAATTTTCGGTGAGCAGTACTTC.

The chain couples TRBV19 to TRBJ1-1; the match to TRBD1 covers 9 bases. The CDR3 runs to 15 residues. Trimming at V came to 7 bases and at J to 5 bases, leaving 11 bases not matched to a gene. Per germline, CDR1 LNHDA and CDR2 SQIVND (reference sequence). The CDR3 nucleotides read TGTGCCAGTACCCCCGACAGGGGGTTAGGGACTGAAGCTTTCTTT. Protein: CASTPDRGLGTEAFF.

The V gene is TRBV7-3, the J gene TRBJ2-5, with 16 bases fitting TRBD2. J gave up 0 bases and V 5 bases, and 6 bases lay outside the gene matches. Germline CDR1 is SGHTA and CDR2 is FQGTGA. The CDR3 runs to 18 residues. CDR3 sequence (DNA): TGTGCCAGCAGCCCCCACGGGACTAGCGGGAGGGACCAAGAGACCCAGTACTTC. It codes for CASSPHGTSGRDQETQYF.

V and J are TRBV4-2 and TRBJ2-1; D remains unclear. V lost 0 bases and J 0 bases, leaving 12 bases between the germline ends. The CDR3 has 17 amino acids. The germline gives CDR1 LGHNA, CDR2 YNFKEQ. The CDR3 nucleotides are TGTGCCAGCAGCCAAGAGTTGGGCTCCAGCTCCTACAATGAGCAGTTCTTC. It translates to CASSQELGSSSYNEQFF.

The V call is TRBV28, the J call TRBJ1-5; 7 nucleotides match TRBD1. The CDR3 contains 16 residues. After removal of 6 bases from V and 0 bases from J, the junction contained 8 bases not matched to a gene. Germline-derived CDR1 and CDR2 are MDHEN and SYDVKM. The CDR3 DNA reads TGTGCCAGCAGCCTCCCAGGACAGGCTAGCAATCAGCCCCAGCATTTT. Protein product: CASSLPGQASNQPQHF.

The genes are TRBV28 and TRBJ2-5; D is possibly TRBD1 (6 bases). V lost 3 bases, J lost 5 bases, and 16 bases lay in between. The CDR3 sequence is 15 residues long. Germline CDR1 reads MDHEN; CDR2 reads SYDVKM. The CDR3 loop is CASSFRGIGSETQYF. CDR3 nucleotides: TGTGCCAGCAGTTTTAGGGGGATAGGTTCGGAGACCCAGTACTTC.

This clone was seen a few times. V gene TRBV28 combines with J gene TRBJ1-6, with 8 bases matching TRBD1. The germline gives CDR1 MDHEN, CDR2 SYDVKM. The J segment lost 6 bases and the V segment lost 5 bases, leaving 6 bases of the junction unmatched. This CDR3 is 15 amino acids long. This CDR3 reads CASSPQGAGNSPLHF. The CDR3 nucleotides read TGTGCCAGCAGTCCTCAGGGGGCTGGTAATTCACCCCTCCACTTT.

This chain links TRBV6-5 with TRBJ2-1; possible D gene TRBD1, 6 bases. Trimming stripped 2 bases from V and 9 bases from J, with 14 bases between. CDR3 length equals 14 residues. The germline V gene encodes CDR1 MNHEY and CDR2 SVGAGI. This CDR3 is CASSYGQEGGEQFF. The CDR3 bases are TGTGCCAGCAGTTACGGCCAGGAAGGGGGTGAGCAGTTCTTC.

CDR3 amino acids: CAISRTGENTGELFF. The CDR3 bases are TGTGCCATCAGTAGGACAGGGGAGAACACCGGGGAGCTGTTTTTT. V is TRBV10-3 and J is TRBJ2-2, with 9 bases aligning to TRBD1. The CDR3 covers 15 residues. Germline CDR1 ENHRY, CDR2 SYGVKD. The trim removed 5 bases at V and 1 base at J, leaving 2 bases unmatched.

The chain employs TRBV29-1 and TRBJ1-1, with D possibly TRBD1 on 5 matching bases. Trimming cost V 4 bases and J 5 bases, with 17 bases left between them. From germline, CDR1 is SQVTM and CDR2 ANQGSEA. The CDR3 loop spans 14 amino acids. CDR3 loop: CSVGSLGRGTEAFF. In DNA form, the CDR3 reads TGCAGCGTTGGATCATTAGGGAGGGGAACTGAAGCTTTCTTT. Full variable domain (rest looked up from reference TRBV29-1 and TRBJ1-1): SAVISQKPSRDICQRGTSLTIQCQVDSQVTMMFWYRQQPGQSLTLIATANQGSEATYESGFVIDKFPISRPNLTFSTLTVSNMSPEDSSIYLCSVGSLGRGTEAFFGQGTRLTVV.

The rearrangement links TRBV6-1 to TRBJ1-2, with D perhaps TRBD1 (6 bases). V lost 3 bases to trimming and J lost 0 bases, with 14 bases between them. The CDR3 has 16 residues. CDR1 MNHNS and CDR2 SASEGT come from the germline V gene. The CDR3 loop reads CASSDTGIVPNYGYTF. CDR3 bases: TGTGCCAGCAGTGATACAGGGATCGTTCCTAACTATGGCTACACCTTC.

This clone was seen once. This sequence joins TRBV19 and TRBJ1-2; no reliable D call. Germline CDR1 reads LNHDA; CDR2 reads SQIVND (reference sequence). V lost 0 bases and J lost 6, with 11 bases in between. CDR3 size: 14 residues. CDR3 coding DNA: TGTGCCAGTAGTATAGATCGGTATACGGATGGCTACACCTTC. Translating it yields CASSIDRYTDGYTF.

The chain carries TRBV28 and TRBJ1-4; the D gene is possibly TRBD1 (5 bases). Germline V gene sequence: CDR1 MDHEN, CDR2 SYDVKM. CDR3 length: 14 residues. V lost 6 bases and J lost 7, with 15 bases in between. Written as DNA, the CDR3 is TGTGCCAGCAGCCCAGCGGGGCGGTTTGAAAAACTGTTTTTT. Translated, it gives CASSPAGRFEKLFF.

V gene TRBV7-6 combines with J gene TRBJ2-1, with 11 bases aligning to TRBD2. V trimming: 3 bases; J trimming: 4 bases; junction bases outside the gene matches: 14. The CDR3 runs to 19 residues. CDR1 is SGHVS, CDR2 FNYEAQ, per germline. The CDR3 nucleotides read TGTGCCAGCAGCTTCGACCAGGGGGGGTCTAGCGGGAGGTACAATGAGCAGTTCTTC. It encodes CASSFDQGGSSGRYNEQFF.

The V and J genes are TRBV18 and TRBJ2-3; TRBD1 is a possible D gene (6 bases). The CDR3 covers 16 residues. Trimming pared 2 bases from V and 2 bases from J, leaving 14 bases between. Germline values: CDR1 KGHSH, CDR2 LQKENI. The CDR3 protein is CASSPETQGPTDTQYF. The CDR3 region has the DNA TGTGCCAGCTCACCAGAAACGCAGGGGCCCACAGATACGCAGTATTTT.

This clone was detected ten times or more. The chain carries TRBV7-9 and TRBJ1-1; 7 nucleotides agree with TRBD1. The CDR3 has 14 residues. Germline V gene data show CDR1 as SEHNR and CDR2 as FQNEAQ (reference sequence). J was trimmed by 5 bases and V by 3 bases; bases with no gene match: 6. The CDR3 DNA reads TGTGCCAGCAGCTTCCAGGGGGGTCGAACTGAAGCTTTCTTT. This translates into CASSFQGGRTEAFF. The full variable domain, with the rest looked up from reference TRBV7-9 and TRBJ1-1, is DTGVSQNPRHKITKRGQNVTFRCDPISEHNRLYWYRQTLGQGPEFLTYFQNEAQLEKSRLLSDRFSAERPKGSFSTLEIQRTEQGDSAMYLCASSFQGGRTEAFFGQGTRLTVV.

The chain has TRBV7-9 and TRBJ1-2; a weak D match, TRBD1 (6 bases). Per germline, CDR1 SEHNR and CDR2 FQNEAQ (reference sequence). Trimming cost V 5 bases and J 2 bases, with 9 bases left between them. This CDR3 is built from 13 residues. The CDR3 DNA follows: TGTGCCAGCAGCCACGGACAGAACTATGGCTACACCTTC. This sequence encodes CASSHGQNYGYTF.

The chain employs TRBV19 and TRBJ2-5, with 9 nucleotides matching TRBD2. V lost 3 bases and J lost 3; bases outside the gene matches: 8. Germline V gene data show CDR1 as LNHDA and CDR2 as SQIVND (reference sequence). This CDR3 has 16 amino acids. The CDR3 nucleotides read TGTGCCAGTAGTATCAGCGGGAGGCCGGGGAAAGAGACCCAGTACTTC. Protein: CASSISGRPGKETQYF.